This TCR beta chain came from a study of spatial heterogeneity in lung cancer. Overall study results and limits: The study estimated about 6.4% alpha and approximately 14% beta chain coverage of tumor T cells. Counts of expanded alpha and beta TCRs within tumors tracked the tumor nonsynonymous mutation count.

This clonotype was recorded many times. The antigen is unknown. The CDR3 runs to 15 residues. Germline V gene lookup returns CDR1 MNHNY and CDR2 SVGAGI (reference sequence). V lost 2 bases and J lost 4; bases outside the gene matches: 4. The time point: sample taken at primary tumor resection. Untreated early-stage non-small cell lung cancer patients, roughly 75 in total, were the donors. TCRs were sequenced from unsorted whole RNA of tumor, nontumor lung or PBMC. Unique molecular identifiers tagged every individual TCR cDNA molecule. TCRdb passed the 5' RACE reads through MiXCR, listing each CDR3 protein once. Of roughly 7,800 distinct CDR3 sequences listed, more than 9% are singletons.

The starting material was lung tumor tissue, obtained at surgery. The clonotype originates from a male donor with early-stage non-small cell lung cancer. The chain links TRBV6-6 to TRBJ2-3, with 9 bases matching TRBD2. The CDR3 sequence: CASSYAGGPSDTQYF. The CDR3 nucleotides are TGTGCCAGCAGTTACGCGGGAGGGCCCTCAGATACGCAGTATTTT.